Reported below is one TCR beta chain. These data belong to a study of T cells in Graves' hyperthyroidism and ophthalmopathy. Patients between 18 and 65 years old had hyperthyroidism, newly diagnosed and lasting under 2 months. A sample of blood taken at first hyperthyroidism diagnosis preceded any ophthalmopathy symptoms. Fresh 10 ml peripheral blood yielded PBMCs. CDR1 LNHDA and CDR2 SQIVND come from the germline V gene (reference sequence). V was shortened by 3 bases and J by 4 bases, with 9 bases between the two germline ends. This CDR3 region has 13 residues. RNA transcripts served as the template for amplifying TCR beta CDR3 regions. The HTBI set primed first-round TCR CDR3 RT-PCR. TCRdb independently ran MiXCR on the multiplex PCR reads; one entry per CDR3 protein. The data show 730,000 or so distinct CDR3 sequences, with about 19% seen just once and over 15% held by the top ten.

The chain joins TRBV19 to TRBJ1-2; TRBD1 might be the D (5 bases). The sample taken for sequencing was blood. This clonotype was sampled from a woman in her fifties or sixties with Graves' hyperthyroidism that later progressed to Graves' ophthalmopathy. For the CDR3, the DNA is TGTGCCAGTAGTATCGTGACAGCCTATGGCTACACCTTC. It yields the protein CASSIVTAYGYTF.